This T cell receptor (beta chain) was found in a study of blood T cells in healthy people across ages. The study, taken as a whole, reports: Strong correlation existed between TCR beta diversity and naive T cell percentage. The long-lived group displayed more naive CD4+ cells, plus higher diversity, than the aged donors did.

The germline gives CDR1 MNHEY, CDR2 SVGEGT. Trimming took 11 bases from V and 7 from J; bases not matched to a gene: 12. This CDR3 spans 15 amino acids. Details on this clonotype: The antigen is not known.

The authors ran a second PCR of about 6 to 11 cycles using a sample-barcoded 5' primer and a J-beta primer mix. Every cDNA was tagged by a template-switch adaptor with 12 random nucleotides. TCRdb fed the 5' RACE reads into MiXCR, producing one record per CDR3 protein. This sample has fewer than 900,000 distinct CDR3 sequences, with roughly 45% found just once. The clonotype comes from a woman in her fifties or sixties in good health. The chain couples TRBV6-2 or TRBV6-3 to TRBJ1-5; 12 bases align to TRBD1. The specimen sequenced was blood. CDR3 DNA sequence: TGTGCCTGCGACGACGGGACAGGGGGCCGGCAGCCCCAGCATTTT. This gives the protein CACDDGTGGRQPQHF.